This passage covers 6 T cell receptor beta chains from one sample sequenced in a study of control samples from healthy donors and cancer patients (dated by TCRdb to 2018 to 2021). The library came from the immunoSEQ multiplex PCR assay. TCRdb's version of the immuneACCESS table is confined to in-frame rearrangements and falls short of the full clone set. An unresolved V gene accounts for under half of the shortfall where checked; the remainder is of unknown origin. This sample comprises some 130,000 clones, around nine tenths of them detected only once. The top ten hold about 5.5% of the sample. The specimen sequenced was blood. The receptors stem from a man younger than 35 in good health.

Only one count was recorded for this clone. The chain employs TRBV27 and TRBJ2-5; tentative D call: TRBD1 (6 bases). CDR1 MNHEY and CDR2 SMNVEV come from the germline V gene (reference sequence). The CDR3 has 16 residues. V was cut by 5 bases and J by 2 bases, with 18 bases left in between. CDR3 region: CASSPTTGWLQETQYF. CDR3 bases: TGTGCCAGCAGTCCGACGACAGGTTGGCTTCAAGAGACCCAGTACTTC.

The J gene is TRBJ1-2, the V gene TRBV12-3 or TRBV12-4; D unresolved. Trimming took 4 bases from V and 3 from J, leaving 9 bases between them. The CDR3 length is 13 residues. The CDR3 reads CASSSSGDYGYTF. CDR3 coding DNA: TGTGCCAGCAGTTCATCTGGGGACTATGGCTACACCTTC.

The J gene is TRBJ1-2, the V gene TRBV2; TRBD1 matches 9 bases. Germline CDR1 and CDR2: SNHLY and FYNNEI. Germline trimming cut 4 bases from V and 7 bases from J; bases unmatched to any gene: 1. The CDR3 spans 12 residues. Written as DNA, the CDR3 is TGTGCCAGCAGTGGACAGGGGGTTGGCTACACCTTC. Protein sequence: CASSGQGVGYTF.

This chain joins TRBV20-1 and TRBJ1-1; no reliable D call. Germline-derived CDR1 and CDR2 are DFQATT and SNEGSKA (reference sequence). Trimming pared 1 base from V and 11 bases from J, leaving 8 bases between. The CDR3 has 10 amino acids. CDR3 sequence: CSARGQAAFF. The CDR3 coding sequence is TGCAGTGCTAGAGGACAAGCGGCTTTCTTT.

The rearrangement joins TRBV19 to TRBJ1-2, with D uncertain. The germline CDR1 and CDR2 sequences are LNHDA and SQIVND (reference sequence). Trimming cost V 2 bases and J 1 base, with 17 bases left between them. CDR3 size: 17 residues. The CDR3, as DNA: TGTGCCAGTAGTATATCGGGGAGCATCGGGAGTAACTATGGCTACACCTTC. This encodes CASSISGSIGSNYGYTF. Variable domain in full (rest from reference TRBV19 and TRBJ1-2): DGGITQSPKYLFRKEGQNVTLSCEQNLNHDAMYWYRQDPGQGLRLIYYSQIVNDFQKGDIAEGYSVSREKKESFPLTVTSAQKNPTAFYLCASSISGSIGSNYGYTFGSGTRLTVV.

V usage is TRBV7-9 and J usage is TRBJ1-5; 7 nucleotides match TRBD1. Unmatched junction bases numbered 9, after V lost 4 bases and J lost 6 bases. Germline V gene data show CDR1 as SEHNR and CDR2 as FQNEAQ (reference sequence). This CDR3 is 15 amino acids long. CDR3 sequence (DNA): TGTGCCAGCAGCTCCGGGACAGCTCGGGGTCAGCCCCAGCATTTT. Translating it yields CASSSGTARGQPQHF.